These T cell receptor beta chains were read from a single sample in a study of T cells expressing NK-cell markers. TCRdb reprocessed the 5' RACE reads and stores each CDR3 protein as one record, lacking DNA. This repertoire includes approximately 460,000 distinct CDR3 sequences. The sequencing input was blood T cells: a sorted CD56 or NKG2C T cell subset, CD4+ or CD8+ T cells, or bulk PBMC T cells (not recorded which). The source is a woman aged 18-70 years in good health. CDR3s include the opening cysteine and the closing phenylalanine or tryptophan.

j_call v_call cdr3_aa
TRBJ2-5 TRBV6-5 CASSYGGRAQETQYF
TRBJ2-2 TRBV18 CASSAGTGYTGELFF
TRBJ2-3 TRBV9 CASSEGTGTASTDTQYF
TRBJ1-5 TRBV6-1 CASSEALTGNQPQHF
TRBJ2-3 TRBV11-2 CASSLVAGGTDTQYF
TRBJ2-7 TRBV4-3 CASSQDAPYEQYF
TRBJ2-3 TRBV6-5 CASSSPGIRTQYF
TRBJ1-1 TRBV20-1 CSASDGIEAFF
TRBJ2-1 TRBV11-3 CASSTRLAGDEQFF
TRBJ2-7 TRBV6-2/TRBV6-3 CASRPSGIYEQYF
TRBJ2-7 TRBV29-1 CSVETEHSYEQYF
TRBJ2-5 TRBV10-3 CAISEPEAGGDQETQYF
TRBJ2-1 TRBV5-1 CASSNTGTSAYNEQFF
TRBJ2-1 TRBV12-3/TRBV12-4 CASSRDRGNNEQFF
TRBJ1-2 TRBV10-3 CAISPGQGAPGGYTF
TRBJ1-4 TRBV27 CASSFRFGQGGEKLFF
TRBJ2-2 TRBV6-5 CASSSSGLTGELFF
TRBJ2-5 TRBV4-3 CASSQRTGGPGETQYF
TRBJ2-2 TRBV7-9 CASSSGGSGNTGELFF
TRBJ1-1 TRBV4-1 CASSRTGAGTEAFF
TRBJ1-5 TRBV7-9 CASSFGQFNQPQHF
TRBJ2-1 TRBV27 CASSPLLGYNEQFF
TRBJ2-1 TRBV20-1 CSGRQGANEQFF
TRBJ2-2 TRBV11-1 CASSPEESFGGELFF
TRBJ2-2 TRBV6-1 CASSERLGGELFF
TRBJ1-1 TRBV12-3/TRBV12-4 CASSSPKSGNTEAFF
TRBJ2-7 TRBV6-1 CATSYVTGAYEQYF
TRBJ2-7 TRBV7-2 CASSPESSYEQYF
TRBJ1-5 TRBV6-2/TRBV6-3 CASSPHISNQPQHF
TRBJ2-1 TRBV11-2 CASSLGGQGAYNEQFF
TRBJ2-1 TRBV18 CASSPTGGNEQFF
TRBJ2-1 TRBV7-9 CASSPAGGETYNEQFF
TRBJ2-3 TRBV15 CATSRVRLAGSTDTQYF
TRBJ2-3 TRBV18 CASSPTGLAFSTDTQYF
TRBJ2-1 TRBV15 CATSRDPGGYNEQFF
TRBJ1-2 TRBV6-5 CASGYRGSGGYTF
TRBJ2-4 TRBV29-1 CSVRVVEDIQYF
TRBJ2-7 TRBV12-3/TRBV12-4 CASSLAVRGQQYF